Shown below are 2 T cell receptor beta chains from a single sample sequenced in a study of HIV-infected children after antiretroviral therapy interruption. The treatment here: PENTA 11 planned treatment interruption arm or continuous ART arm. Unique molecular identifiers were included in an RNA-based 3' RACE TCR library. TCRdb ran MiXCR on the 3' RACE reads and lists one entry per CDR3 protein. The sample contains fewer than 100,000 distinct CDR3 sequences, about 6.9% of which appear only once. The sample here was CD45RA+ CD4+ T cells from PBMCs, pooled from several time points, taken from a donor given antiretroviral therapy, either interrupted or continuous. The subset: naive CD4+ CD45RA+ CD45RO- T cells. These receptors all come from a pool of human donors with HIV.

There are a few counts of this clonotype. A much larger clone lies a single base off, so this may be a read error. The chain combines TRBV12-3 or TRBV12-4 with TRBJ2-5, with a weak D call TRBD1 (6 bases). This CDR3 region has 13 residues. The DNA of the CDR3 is TGTGCCAGCACTGGGACAATCCAAGATACCCAGTACTTC. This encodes CASTGTIQDTQYF.

CDR3 sequence: CASSLSPPDRGHGELFF. CDR3 DNA sequence: TGTGCCAGCAGTTTATCCCCCCCGGACAGGGGGCACGGGGAGCTGTTTTTT. The V and J genes are TRBV28 and TRBJ2-2; TRBD1 matches 11 bases. V gave up 1 base and J gave up 7 bases; unmatched junction bases: 8. The CDR3 length is 17 residues. CDR1 MDHEN and CDR2 SYDVKM come from the germline V gene. The full variable domain, rest sourced from reference TRBV28 and TRBJ2-2, is DVKVTQSSRYLVKRTGEKVFLECVQDMDHENMFWYRQDPGLGLRLIYFSYDVKMKEKGDIPEGYSVSREKKERFSLILESASTNQTSMYLCASSLSPPDRGHGELFFGEGSRLTVL.